This TCR beta chain is from a study of radiation and T cells in renal cell carcinoma. Study summary: Nephrectomy followed 15 Gy stereotactic body radiation by 4 weeks. Findings and caveats of the study: Without pretreatment biopsies, baseline tumor clonotype presence was undetermined.

As to this clone: Its antigen is as yet unknown.

TCRdb's table, derived via immunoSEQ multiplex PCR, lists solely in-frame clones and lacks some. Seen here are around 130,000 clones, 75% to 90% observed once, and the top ten hold around 1.8%. The length of the CDR3 is 13 residues. The germline V gene encodes CDR1 MNHNS and CDR2 SASEGT. V shed 4 bases and J shed 4 bases, with 10 bases lying between them. Time point reported: blood 2 weeks post-SBRT. Treatment described: 15 Gy SBRT to primary tumor, nephrectomy 4 weeks later. The sample in question was blood, obtained from a patient whose treatment included radiotherapy and nephrectomy. The gene calls are TRBV6-1 and TRBJ1-1, with a possible D match to TRBD1 (5 bases). The source is a woman in her fifties or sixties with renal cell carcinoma. The CDR3 spells CASSVSGSTEAFF. The CDR3 nucleotides read TGTGCCAGCAGTGTATCAGGGAGCACTGAAGCTTTCTTT.